Presented here are 11 T cell receptor beta chains from one specimen sequenced in a study of a mutant IDH1 vaccine in newly diagnosed glioma. Their recognized antigens are unknown. Assay: immunoSEQ multiplex PCR; the TCRdb copy retains only in-frame clones and omits some. Of about 60,000 clones in the sample, more than 80% were seen once. The time point denotes: week 11, during vaccination. It was 300 ug of mutant IDH1 20-mer peptide that made up each vaccine dose, given with topical imiquimod. The sequencing here drew on PBMCs, taken from a glioma patient whose treatment included an IDH1 peptide vaccine. Source of these receptors: a man aged 25-45 years with glioma.

This chain links TRBV4-1 with TRBJ1-1; perhaps TRBD1 as D (5 bases). Trimming pared 4 bases from V and 4 bases from J, leaving 25 bases between. Germline V CDR1 and CDR2: MGHRA, YSYEKL. The CDR3 runs 18 residues. CDR3 coding DNA: TGCGCCAGCAGCCCAAAAGGAGGGCCCGGGGGTACTAGCACTGAAGCTTTCTTT. It encodes CASSPKGGPGGTSTEAFF.

The chain uses TRBV28 and TRBJ2-7; TRBD2 aligns across 10 bases. J lost 4 bases, V lost 8 bases, and 8 bases had no gene match. Germline CDR1 and CDR2: MDHEN and SYDVKM. The CDR3 loop spans 14 amino acids. CDR3 DNA: TGTGCCAGCCGGTTGAGCGGGGGGGCATACGAGCAGTACTTC. Translation gives CASRLSGGAYEQYF.

J is TRBJ1-2 and V is TRBV19; 9 nucleotides match TRBD1. CDR1 is LNHDA, CDR2 SQIVND, per germline (reference sequence). The CDR3 covers 14 residues. The trim removed 2 bases at V and 4 bases at J, leaving 2 bases unmatched. CDR3 coding DNA: TGTGCCAGTAGTATACGGACAGGGGCCTATGGCTACACCTTC. Translation gives CASSIRTGAYGYTF.

The V gene is TRBV5-1, the J gene TRBJ2-1, with D perhaps matching TRBD1 or TRBD2 (5 bases each). Germline CDR1 and CDR2: SGHRS and YFSETQ. The CDR3 consists of 14 residues. Trimming cost V 1 base and J 9 bases, with 14 bases left between them. The CDR3 coding sequence is TGCGCCAGCAGCTTGAGCGGTCCAAGGGGTGAGCAGTTCTTC. It specifies CASSLSGPRGEQFF.

This chain joins TRBV7-9 and TRBJ2-6; D is ambiguous. The CDR3 spans 15 residues. Germline lookup yields CDR1 SEHNR and CDR2 FQNEAQ (reference sequence). V lost 2 bases to trimming and J lost 0 bases, with 5 bases between them. CDR3 DNA sequence: TGTGCCAGCAGCTTAACCATCTCTGGGGCCAACGTCCTGACTTTC. It specifies CASSLTISGANVLTF.

The rearrangement joins TRBV4-1 to TRBJ2-3; D gene uncertain. Germline V gene data show CDR1 as MGHRA and CDR2 as YSYEKL. CDR3 length: 18 amino acids. Trimming removed 4 bases from V and 1 base from J, with 21 bases in between. The CDR3 DNA follows: TGCGCCAGCAGCCCCCCTCCCTTCTCGTGTTCTGGCACAGATACGCAGTATTTT. This sequence encodes CASSPPPFSCSGTDTQYF.

The V call is TRBV7-9, the J call TRBJ1-4, with unresolved D. Germline CDR1 is SEHNR and CDR2 is FQNEAQ (reference sequence). V was pared by 2 bases and J by 7 bases, with 5 bases between. The CDR3 has 12 amino acids. CDR3 protein: CASSLKSEKLFF. The DNA of the CDR3 is TGTGCCAGCAGCTTAAAGAGTGAAAAACTGTTTTTT.

For the CDR3, the DNA is TGCGCCAGCAGCCAAGAGGGTCCTAGCGGGGTGAACGAGCAGTACTTC. Translated: CASSQEGPSGVNEQYF. The gene calls are TRBV4-3 and TRBJ2-7; TRBD2 aligns across 9 bases. The CDR3 has 16 amino acids. Germline CDR1 reads LGHNA; CDR2 reads YSLEER. With V trimmed by 0 bases and J by 5 bases, 8 bases remained unmatched.

This sequence joins TRBV5-6 and TRBJ1-3; D might be TRBD1 (6 bases). Germline values: CDR1 SGHDT, CDR2 YYEEEE. This CDR3 has 16 residues. The V end lost 3 bases, the J end lost 3 bases, and 16 bases lay between the germline ends. CDR3 nucleotide sequence: TGTGCCAGCAGCTATCAGGGGTCCGGGCGTGGAAACACCATATATTTT. Encoded protein: CASSYQGSGRGNTIYF.

This chain links TRBV29-1 with TRBJ2-1; 11 positions match TRBD1. Unmatched junction bases numbered 8, after V lost 6 bases and J lost 7 bases. CDR3 length: 14 residues. The germline V gene encodes CDR1 SQVTM and CDR2 ANQGSEA. The CDR3 region is CSVAGQGAWNEQFF. The DNA for the CDR3 is TGCAGCGTCGCCGGACAGGGGGCATGGAATGAGCAGTTCTTC.

The chain carries TRBV5-1 and TRBJ1-3; D is unclear. Trimming took off 3 bases at V and 4 bases at J, with 5 bases between the two ends. The CDR3 consists of 12 residues. Germline V lookup: CDR1 SGHRS, CDR2 YFSETQ. CDR3 DNA sequence: TGCGCCAGCAGCTCGGAAGGAAACACCATATATTTT. Its protein product is CASSSEGNTIYF.